Sequencing of this T cell receptor beta chain was carried out in a study of blood T cell repertoires in COVID-19. The method was immunoSEQ multiplex PCR; TCRdb's version includes in-frame clones alone and lacks a portion of them. The sample includes fewer than 300,000 clones, approximately 82% of them seen just once. The CDR3 is 18 residues long. The sample taken for sequencing was PBMCs or T cells enriched from blood (not recorded which). The gene calls are TRBV21-1 and TRBJ2-2; TRBD2, the table's D call, lacks a check against the DNA. TRBV21-1 is listed as a pseudogene. This TCR came from a middle-aged man who had been exposed to COVID-19. The CDR3 is CASSKAPLTGTNTGELFF. The CDR3 DNA is TGTGCCAGCAGCAAAGCGCCCCTAACGGGAACTAACACCGGGGAGCTGTTTTTT.